Reported below is one TCR beta chain. Its antigen is unidentified. These data belong to a study of cytomegalovirus exposure and HLA in healthy donors. Study results and caveats: A subsequent analysis found that TCR clusters from the first cohort also tended to co-occur in the 110 or so validation repertoires, with around 94% of cluster scores above 0. Cytomegalovirus-associated status was assigned to fewer than 200 TCR beta chains. For most TCR sequences rarity was the rule, although some public TCRs occurred in many donors.

The V end was cut by 10 bases, the J end by 5 bases, with 20 bases between. Germline V gene sequence: CDR1 MGHRA, CDR2 YSYEKL. The CDR3 contains 15 residues. Sequencing used immunoSEQ multiplex PCR; TCRdb keeps in-frame clones, though not all of them. Found here are 100,000 to 150,000 clones, roughly 89% of them singletons; the top ten hold 1.2%. The chain recombines TRBV4-1 with TRBJ1-4; tentatively, D is TRBD1 (5 bases). Sequencing was done on a sample of PBMCs. This TCR was recovered from a woman under 30 in good health and CMV-seronegative. CDR3 DNA: TGCGCCACCGCGGGGAAGGGGAGGGGAAATGAAAAACTGTTTTTT. The encoded protein is CATAGKGRGNEKLFF.